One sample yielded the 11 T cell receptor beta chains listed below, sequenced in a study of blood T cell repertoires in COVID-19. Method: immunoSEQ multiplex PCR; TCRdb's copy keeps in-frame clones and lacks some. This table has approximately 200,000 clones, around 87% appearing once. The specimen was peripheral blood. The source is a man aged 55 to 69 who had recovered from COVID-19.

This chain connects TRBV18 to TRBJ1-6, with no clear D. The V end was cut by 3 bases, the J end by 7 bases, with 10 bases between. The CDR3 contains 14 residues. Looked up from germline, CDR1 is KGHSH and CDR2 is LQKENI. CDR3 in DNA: TGTGCCAGCTCACCCGGTCCGAGAAATTCACCCCTCCACTTT. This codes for CASSPGPRNSPLHF.

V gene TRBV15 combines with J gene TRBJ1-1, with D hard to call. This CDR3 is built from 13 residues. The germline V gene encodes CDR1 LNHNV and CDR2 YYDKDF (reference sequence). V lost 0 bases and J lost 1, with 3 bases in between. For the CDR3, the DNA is TGTGCCACCAGCAGAGACGGGAACACTGAAGCTTTCTTT. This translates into CATSRDGNTEAFF.

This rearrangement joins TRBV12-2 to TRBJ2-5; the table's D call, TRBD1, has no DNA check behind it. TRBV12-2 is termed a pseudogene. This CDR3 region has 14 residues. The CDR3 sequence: CASRLYRTQETQYF. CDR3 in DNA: TGTGCAAGTCGCTTATACAGGACGCAAGAGACCCAGTACTTC.

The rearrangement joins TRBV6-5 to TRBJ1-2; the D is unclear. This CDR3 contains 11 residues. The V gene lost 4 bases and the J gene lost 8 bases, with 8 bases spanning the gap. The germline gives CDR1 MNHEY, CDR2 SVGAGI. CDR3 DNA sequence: TGTGCCAGCAGTTCCCAAGCAGGCTACACCTTC. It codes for CASSSQAGYTF.

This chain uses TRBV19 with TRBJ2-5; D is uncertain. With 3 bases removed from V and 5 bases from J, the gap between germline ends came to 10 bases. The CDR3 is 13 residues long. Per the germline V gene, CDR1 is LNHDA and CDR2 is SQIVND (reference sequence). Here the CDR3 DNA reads TGTGCCAGTAGTATTGGTAGTACGGAGACCCAGTACTTC. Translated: CASSIGSTETQYF.

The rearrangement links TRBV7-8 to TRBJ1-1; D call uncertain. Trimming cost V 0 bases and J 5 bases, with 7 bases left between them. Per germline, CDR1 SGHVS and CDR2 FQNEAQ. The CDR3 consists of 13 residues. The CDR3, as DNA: TGTGCCAGCAGCTTAGCCCTTTTGACTGAAGCTTTCTTT. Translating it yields CASSLALLTEAFF. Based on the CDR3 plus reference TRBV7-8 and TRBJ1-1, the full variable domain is GAGVSQSPRYKVAKRGQDVALRCDPISGHVSLFWYQQALGQGPEFLTYFQNEAQLDKSGLPSDRFFAERPEGSVSTLKIQRTQQEDSAVYLCASSLALLTEAFFGQGTRLTVV.

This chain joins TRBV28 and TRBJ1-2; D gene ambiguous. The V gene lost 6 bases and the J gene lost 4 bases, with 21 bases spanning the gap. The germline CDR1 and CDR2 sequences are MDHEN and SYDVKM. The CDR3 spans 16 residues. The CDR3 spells CASRPPSGRILYGYTF. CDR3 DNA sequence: TGTGCCAGCAGGCCGCCTTCAGGTCGGATTCTCTATGGCTACACCTTC.

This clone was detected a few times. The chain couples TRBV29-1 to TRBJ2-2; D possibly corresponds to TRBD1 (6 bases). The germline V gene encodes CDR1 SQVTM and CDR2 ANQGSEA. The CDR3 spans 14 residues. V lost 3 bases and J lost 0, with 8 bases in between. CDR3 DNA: TGCAGCGTTGAGCGACAGGCGAACACCGGGGAGCTGTTTTTT. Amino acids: CSVERQANTGELFF.

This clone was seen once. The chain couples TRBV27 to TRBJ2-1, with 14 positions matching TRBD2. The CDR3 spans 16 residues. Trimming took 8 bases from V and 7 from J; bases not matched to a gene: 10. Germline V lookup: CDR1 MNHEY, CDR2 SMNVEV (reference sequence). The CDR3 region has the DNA TGTGCCAGCGAGACTAGCGGGAGGGCTGGAGGAAATGAGCAGTTCTTC. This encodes CASETSGRAGGNEQFF.

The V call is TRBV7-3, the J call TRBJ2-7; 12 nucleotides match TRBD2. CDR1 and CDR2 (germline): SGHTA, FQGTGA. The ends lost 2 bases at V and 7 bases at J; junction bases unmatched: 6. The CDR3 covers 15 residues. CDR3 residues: CASSLASGGAGEQYF. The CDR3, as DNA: TGTGCCAGCAGCTTAGCTAGCGGGGGGGCTGGAGAGCAGTACTTC.

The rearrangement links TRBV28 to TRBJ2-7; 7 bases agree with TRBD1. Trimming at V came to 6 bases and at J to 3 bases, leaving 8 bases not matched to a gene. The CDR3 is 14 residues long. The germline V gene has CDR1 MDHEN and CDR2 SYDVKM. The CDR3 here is CASRSNRDSYEQYF. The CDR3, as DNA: TGTGCCAGCAGATCAAACCGGGACAGCTACGAGCAGTACTTC.